The next 27 T cell receptor beta chains were all read from a single sample in a study of T cells in Graves' hyperthyroidism and ophthalmopathy (dated by TCRdb to between 2019 and 2020). The protocol used for the library was multiplex PCR. Sequenced using an Illumina HiSeq 2000. TCR beta CDR3 regions were amplified from RNA transcripts. For the first round of RT-PCR on the TCR CDR3, the HTBI primer set was used together with the Qiagen OneStep RT-PCR kit. TCRdb passed the public sequencing reads through fastp at Q25 and MiXCR, retaining productive beta sequences. Identical CDR3 proteins give one entry, which carries the most common genes and DNA. The sample profile shows 300,000 to 400,000 distinct CDR3 sequences; roughly 20% of them were found once. 40% of the sample rests with the top ten. The sequenced sample was blood. These TCRs come from a man younger than 35 with Graves' ophthalmopathy.

The table lists this clonotype with a few counts. V usage is TRBV6-1 and J usage is TRBJ1-2; D is ambiguous. V lost 10 bases and J lost 6, with 18 bases in between. This CDR3 is 13 amino acids long. Per germline, CDR1 MNHNS and CDR2 SASEGT. CDR3 sequence reads: CATLILPFNGYTF. In DNA form, the CDR3 reads TGTGCCACACTCATTCTCCCTTTTAATGGCTACACCTTC.

This clonotype was found many times. The chain is built from TRBV7-9 and TRBJ2-1; D is possibly TRBD1 (5 bases). CDR1 SEHNR and CDR2 FQNEAQ come from the germline V gene (reference sequence). The CDR3 contains 18 residues. Trimming cost V 5 bases and J 3 bases, with 23 bases left between them. In DNA, the CDR3 is TGTGCCAGCAGCCCCCCTGGGCACGCAGGGCTCGACTACAATGAGCAGTTCTTC. This translates into CASSPPGHAGLDYNEQFF.

This clonotype was observed many times. The chain links TRBV7-8 to TRBJ2-1; D is perhaps TRBD2 (7 bases). Germline V gene data show CDR1 as SGHVS and CDR2 as FQNEAQ. This CDR3 spans 15 amino acids. V gave up 1 base and J gave up 9 bases, with 16 bases separating them. CDR3 in DNA: TGTGCCAGCAGCTTAGACGACGGGGGGCGGTCTGAGCAGTTCTTC. It codes for CASSLDDGGRSEQFF.

This clonotype has ten or more counts. The chain couples TRBV7-9 to TRBJ2-3, with D perhaps matching TRBD2 (5 bases). Germline-derived CDR1 and CDR2 are SEHNR and FQNEAQ (reference sequence). The germline V and J ends were trimmed by 5 bases and 6 bases, with 15 bases remaining between them. The CDR3 is made up of 14 amino acids. CDR3 sequence: CASSLAEASDTQYF. CDR3 DNA: TGTGCCAGCAGCCTCGCCGAGGCTAGCGATACGCAGTATTTT.

V gene TRBV7-2 combines with J gene TRBJ2-2; 9 bases align to TRBD1. The trim removed 4 bases at V and 1 base at J, leaving 7 bases unmatched. Germline CDR1 reads SGHTA; CDR2 reads FQGNSA. The CDR3 length is 17 residues. As DNA, the CDR3 is TGTGCCAGCAGCTCCGGGCTGGGACAGGGGAACACCGGGGAGCTGTTTTTT. This encodes CASSSGLGQGNTGELFF. The full variable domain, in which reference TRBV7-2 and TRBJ2-2 provide the parts outside the CDR3, is GAGVSQSPSNKVTEKGKDVELRCDPISGHTALYWYRQSLGQGLEFLIYFQGNSAPDKSGLPSDRFSAERTGGSVSTLTIQRTQQEDSAVYLCASSSGLGQGNTGELFFGEGSRLTVL.

The table lists this clonotype with a few counts. The chain combines TRBV4-1 with TRBJ1-1; D gene uncertain. CDR1 and CDR2 from the germline V gene are MGHRA and YSYEKL. This CDR3 spans 15 amino acids. Trimming stripped 2 bases from V and 0 bases from J, with 10 bases between. CDR3 in amino acids: CASSQNALLNTEAFF. CDR3 nucleotides: TGCGCCAGCAGCCAAAATGCGTTGCTGAACACTGAAGCTTTCTTT.

This clonotype was seen at least ten times. The chain recombines TRBV6-1 with TRBJ1-1, with TRBD1 identical over 12 bases. Germline CDR1 reads MNHNS; CDR2 reads SASEGT. The CDR3 extends over 16 amino acids. Trimming cost V 7 bases and J 5 bases; bases outside gene matches: 11. CDR3 coding DNA: TGTGCCAGCACCTGGAGGGACAGGGGGCGCGGAACTGAAGCTTTCTTT. It is translated as CASTWRDRGRGTEAFF.

The chain employs TRBV6-1 and TRBJ2-1; 8 bases are shared with TRBD2. J gave up 9 bases and V 7 bases, and 11 bases lay outside the gene matches. The CDR3 has 14 residues. The germline gives CDR1 MNHNS, CDR2 SASEGT. The CDR3 nucleotides read TGTGCCAGCAATTCGGGGGGGGGGCAGGCTGAGCAGTTCTTC. It translates to CASNSGGGQAEQFF.

This clonotype was detected ten times or more. The V call is TRBV20-1, the J call TRBJ1-2; tentative D call: TRBD1 (6 bases). From germline, CDR1 is DFQATT and CDR2 SNEGSKA (reference sequence). This CDR3 contains 13 residues. V lost 8 bases, J lost 4 bases, and 17 bases lay in between. CDR3 in DNA: TGCAGTTTACACCGGGACAAGGGCTATGGCTACACCTTC. It encodes CSLHRDKGYGYTF.

This clonotype occurred a few times. The chain uses TRBV5-5 and TRBJ1-1; D might be TRBD1 (6 bases). Germline-derived CDR1 and CDR2 are SGHKS and YYEKEE (reference sequence). The CDR3 totals 17 residues. Trimming stripped 1 base from V and 0 bases from J, with 16 bases between. The CDR3 nucleotides are TGTGCCAGCAGCTTGCCCAGGGGCAGTAACTTGAACACTGAAGCTTTCTTT. This gives the protein CASSLPRGSNLNTEAFF. Using reference TRBV5-5 and TRBJ1-1 for the parts outside the CDR3, the full variable domain is DAGVTQSPTHLIKTRGQQVTLRCSPISGHKSVSWYQQVLGQGPQFIFQYYEKEERGRGNFPDRFSARQFPNYSSELNVNALLLGDSALYLCASSLPRGSNLNTEAFFGQGTRLTVV.

The chain is built from TRBV2 and TRBJ2-5; a possible D gene is TRBD1 (6 bases). V was pared by 6 bases and J by 4 bases, with 9 bases between. CDR1 and CDR2 from the germline V gene are SNHLY and FYNNEI. There are 12 residues in the CDR3. CDR3 protein: CASRDRAETQYF. For the CDR3, the DNA is TGTGCCAGCAGGGACAGAGCAGAGACCCAGTACTTC.

This clonotype came up many times. The rearrangement links TRBV27 to TRBJ1-1, with D hard to call. CDR3 length: 15 amino acids. Looked up from germline, CDR1 is MNHEY and CDR2 is SMNVEV (reference sequence). Trimming pared 1 base from V and 3 bases from J, leaving 12 bases between. The CDR3 bases are TGTGCCAGCAGTTTATATCGGGCCCTCCACACTGAAGCTTTCTTT. Encoded protein: CASSLYRALHTEAFF.

This clonotype was seen a handful of times. The V and J genes are TRBV12-3 or TRBV12-4 and TRBJ2-7, with 9 bases that match TRBD1. This CDR3 contains 14 residues. Trimming at V came to 5 bases and at J to 1 base, leaving 3 bases not matched to a gene. This CDR3 reads CASSHGTGSYEQYF. In DNA form, the CDR3 reads TGTGCCAGCAGTCATGGGACAGGGTCCTACGAGCAGTACTTC.

The chain has TRBV5-4 and TRBJ2-2; the D is unclear. This CDR3 has 13 amino acids. Trimming cost V 0 bases and J 3 bases, with 3 bases left between them. Germline V gives CDR1 SGHNT, CDR2 YYREEE (reference sequence). The CDR3 nucleotides read TGTGCCAGCAGCTTGGACGACACCGGGGAGCTGTTTTTT. Protein sequence: CASSLDDTGELFF.

V is TRBV18 and J is TRBJ1-1; D is unresolved. Germline V CDR1 and CDR2: KGHSH, LQKENI. Trimming took off 9 bases at V and 7 bases at J, with 12 bases between the two ends. CDR3 length: 11 residues. The CDR3 sequence is CASSGNYEAFF. CDR3 sequence (DNA): TGTGCCAGTAGTGGGAACTATGAAGCTTTCTTT.

Note on this clonotype: Relative to the germline gene, one junction end is altered; a read error may explain this. The chain carries TRBV7-9 and TRBJ1-3, with a tentative D call TRBD1 (5 bases). Germline CDR1 SEHNR, CDR2 FQNEAQ (reference sequence). CDR3 size: 15 residues. The CDR3 reads CASSPTGLSPNTTYF. In nucleotides, the CDR3 is TGTGCCAGCAGCCCAACAGGTCTGTCCCCAAACACCACATATTTT.

This chain connects TRBV11-2 to TRBJ2-2; a weak D match, TRBD2 (6 bases). Germline loops: CDR1 SGHAT, CDR2 FQNNGV. The CDR3 consists of 14 residues. Between the trimmed V and J ends, which lost 2 bases and 7 bases, there was a span of 11 bases. The CDR3 region is CASSLQLGGGELFF. The CDR3 DNA follows: TGTGCCAGCAGCTTACAGTTGGGAGGCGGGGAGCTGTTTTTT.

The V call is TRBV2, the J call TRBJ2-6, with 8 bases lining up with TRBD1. Germline V gene lookup returns CDR1 SNHLY and CDR2 FYNNEI. The trim removed 7 bases at V and 0 bases at J, leaving 11 bases unmatched. The CDR3 consists of 18 residues. This chain's CDR3 is CASIWTGTLVSGANVLTF. CDR3 coding DNA: TGTGCCAGCATCTGGACAGGGACCTTAGTCTCTGGGGCCAACGTCCTGACTTTC. Full variable domain (remainder filled in from reference TRBV2 and TRBJ2-6): EPEVTQTPSHQVTQMGQEVILRCVPISNHLYFYWYRQILGQKVEFLVSFYNNEISEKSEIFDDQFSVERPDGSNFTLKIRSTKLEDSAMYFCASIWTGTLVSGANVLTFGAGSRLTVL.

The CDR3 sequence: CASSLYGQNTGELFF. DNA of the CDR3: TGCGCCAGCAGCTTATACGGACAGAACACCGGGGAGCTGTTTTTT. J is TRBJ2-2 and V is TRBV5-1; D possibly corresponds to TRBD1 (5 bases). Germline V gene sequence: CDR1 SGHRS, CDR2 YFSETQ. Trimming left V 2 bases short and J 1 base short, with 9 bases between. There are 15 residues in the CDR3.

This clonotype has only a few counts. The chain joins TRBV19 to TRBJ2-7; perhaps TRBD2 as D (5 bases). V dropped 5 bases and J dropped 7 bases, with 15 bases sitting between them. Germline values: CDR1 LNHDA, CDR2 SQIVND (reference sequence). The CDR3 consists of 13 residues. As DNA, the CDR3 is TGTGCCAGTAGTGGGTCTTCCCGGGGAGAGCAGTACTTC. Its translation is CASSGSSRGEQYF. The entire variable domain, with the rest obtained from reference TRBV19 and TRBJ2-7, is as follows: DGGITQSPKYLFRKEGQNVTLSCEQNLNHDAMYWYRQDPGQGLRLIYYSQIVNDFQKGDIAEGYSVSREKKESFPLTVTSAQKNPTAFYLCASSGSSRGEQYFGPGTRLTVT.

The CDR3 nucleotides are TGTGCCAGCAGCGCAACTAGCGGGGGGTACACAGATACGCAGTATTTT. Translation gives CASSATSGGYTDTQYF. V usage is TRBV9 and J usage is TRBJ2-3; 12 nucleotides agree with TRBD2. Germline CDR1 and CDR2: SGDLS and YYNGEE. Trimming removed 3 bases from V and 2 bases from J; junction bases left unmatched: 4. CDR3 size: 16 residues.

The V call is TRBV4-1, the J call TRBJ2-7, with 9 bases identical to TRBD2. The V gene's germline CDR1 is MGHRA and CDR2 YSYEKL. The CDR3 length is 15 residues. V lost 3 bases to trimming and J lost 1 base; unmatched junction nucleotides: 4. In nucleotides, the CDR3 is TGCGCCAGCAGCCAGCCCCTAGCGGGGTCCTACGAGCAGTACTTC. This gives the protein CASSQPLAGSYEQYF.

The V call is TRBV3-1, the J call TRBJ1-4; tentatively, D is TRBD1 (6 bases). This CDR3 spans 12 amino acids. Germline CDR1 and CDR2: LGHDT and YNNKEL (reference sequence). The V gene lost 7 bases and the J gene lost 7 bases, with 10 bases spanning the gap. In DNA, the CDR3 is TGTGCCAGCAAAAGGGGGAGTGAAAAACTGTTTTTT. Translating it yields CASKRGSEKLFF.

Concerning this clonotype itself: A much larger clonotype is one base distant, so this may be a read error. This chain connects TRBV25-1 to TRBJ1-3, with D tentatively TRBD1 (5 bases). The CDR3 runs 14 residues. V lost 2 bases to trimming and J lost 2 bases, with 7 bases between them. The germline V gene has CDR1 MGHDK and CDR2 SYGVNS. The DNA of the CDR3 is TGTGCCAGCAGTGAAGGGGCAGCTGGAAACACCATATATTTT. Translating it yields CASSEGAAGNTIYF.

This clonotype was seen a handful of times. The chain is built from TRBV6-1 and TRBJ1-1; 8 nucleotides align to TRBD1. V trimming: 4 bases; J trimming: 6 bases; junction bases outside the gene matches: 4. CDR1 is MNHNS and CDR2 is SASEGT in the germline V gene. The CDR3 consists of 13 residues. CDR3 region: CASSVDRASEAFF. Here the CDR3 DNA reads TGTGCCAGCAGTGTGGACAGGGCGTCTGAAGCTTTCTTT.

This clonotype appeared many times. The chain combines TRBV7-9 with TRBJ1-6, with 10 positions matching TRBD1. This CDR3 has 19 amino acids. V lost 0 bases, J lost 7 bases, and 12 bases stayed unmatched. Per germline, CDR1 SEHNR and CDR2 FQNEAQ (reference sequence). CDR3 bases: TGTGCCAGCAGCTTAGCGGGCGTGGGACAGGGGAAGAGGAATTCACCCCTCCACTTT. Translated, it gives CASSLAGVGQGKRNSPLHF.

This sequence joins TRBV27 and TRBJ2-2, with TRBD1 matching over 7 bases. The trim removed 3 bases at V and 3 bases at J, leaving 7 bases unmatched. CDR1 and CDR2 (germline): MNHEY, SMNVEV (reference sequence). This CDR3 spans 16 amino acids. The CDR3 spells CASSLFSDRDTGELFF. The CDR3 bases are TGTGCCAGCAGTTTGTTTAGTGACAGGGACACCGGGGAGCTGTTTTTT.